The 11 T cell receptor beta chains below all came from one sample that was sequenced in a study of blood T cell repertoires in COVID-19. The data were produced by immunoSEQ multiplex PCR, yet TCRdb's version contains in-frame clones alone and is incomplete. This table has about 76,000 clones, 75% to 85% appearing once. Material: peripheral blood. These receptors were taken from a human donor in a cohort sampled during active COVID-19.

The rearrangement links TRBV5-1 to TRBJ1-1; D might be TRBD1 (6 bases). This CDR3 spans 14 amino acids. V was trimmed by 1 base and J by 5 bases, leaving 12 bases between them. Germline V gene sequence: CDR1 SGHRS, CDR2 YFSETQ. In DNA form, the CDR3 reads TGCGCCAGCAGCTTGCCGGGACAAGGTACTGAAGCTTTCTTT. Protein: CASSLPGQGTEAFF.

The V gene is TRBV3-1 (or the pseudogene TRBV3-2), the J gene TRBJ1-1; no reliable D call. Germline-derived CDR1 and CDR2 are LGHDT and YNNKEL (reference sequence). This CDR3 is built from 12 residues. V lost 0 bases and J 6 bases, leaving 5 bases between the germline ends. CDR3 protein: CASSQDSAEAFF. CDR3 DNA sequence: TGTGCCAGCAGCCAAGATTCGGCTGAAGCTTTCTTT.

The chain joins TRBV7-9 to TRBJ1-2, with TRBD1 identical over 7 bases. This CDR3 is built from 14 residues. The ends lost 0 bases at V and 5 bases at J; junction bases unmatched: 3. Per germline, CDR1 SEHNR and CDR2 FQNEAQ (reference sequence). The CDR3 loop is CASSLAGQPYGYTF. The CDR3, as DNA: TGTGCCAGCAGCTTAGCGGGACAGCCTTATGGCTACACCTTC.

J is TRBJ2-7 and V is TRBV19; 7 bases agree with TRBD2. The germline gives CDR1 LNHDA, CDR2 SQIVND (reference sequence). The CDR3 runs 15 residues. V lost 3 bases and J lost 2; bases outside the gene matches: 7. The CDR3 sequence: CASSILAGVPYEQYF. In DNA, the CDR3 is TGTGCCAGTAGTATTTTGGCGGGAGTCCCCTACGAGCAGTACTTC.

CDR3 loop: CSVRATSSYEQYF. DNA for the CDR3: TGCAGCGTTCGGGCGACTAGCTCCTACGAGCAGTACTTC. The chain recombines TRBV29-1 with TRBJ2-7, with D possibly being TRBD2 (6 bases). Germline CDR1 SQVTM, CDR2 ANQGSEA. The CDR3 runs to 13 residues. V gave up 5 bases and J gave up 0 bases, with 11 bases separating them.

This chain links TRBV15 with TRBJ1-5; D gene uncertain. CDR3 length: 12 amino acids. Trimming stripped 7 bases from V and 6 bases from J, with 10 bases between. The germline gives CDR1 LNHNV, CDR2 YYDKDF (reference sequence). The CDR3 DNA reads as TGTGCCACCACGCCGGGTGTTCAGCCCCAGCATTTT. It codes for CATTPGVQPQHF.

J is TRBJ2-5 and V is TRBV7-2; 8 bases are shared with TRBD2. In germline, CDR1 is SGHTA, CDR2 FQGNSA. The CDR3 runs to 15 residues. V lost 5 bases to trimming and J lost 7 bases; unmatched junction nucleotides: 12. The CDR3 is CASSPWTSRTGTQYF. The CDR3 nucleotides are TGTGCCAGCAGCCCCTGGACTAGCCGGACGGGGACCCAGTACTTC.

The chain carries TRBV28 and TRBJ1-5, with D possibly TRBD1 on 6 matching bases. In germline, CDR1 is MDHEN, CDR2 SYDVKM. V lost 4 bases and J lost 0, with 16 bases in between. This CDR3 has 17 residues. The CDR3 region has the DNA TGTGCCAGCAGTTCTAGCAGGGGCCTCTATAGCAATCAGCCCCAGCATTTT. This translates into CASSSSRGLYSNQPQHF.

The chain has TRBV27 and TRBJ2-5, with 10 bases that match TRBD1. This CDR3 has 16 amino acids. Germline assignment: CDR1 MNHEY and CDR2 SMNVEV (reference sequence). Losses at the gene ends were 0 bases for V and 3 bases for J; bases not matched to a gene: 4. The CDR3 here is CASSLSLGTGEETQYF. In DNA form, the CDR3 reads TGTGCCAGCAGTTTATCGCTGGGGACAGGGGAAGAGACCCAGTACTTC.

This clone came up once. This chain connects TRBV5-4 to TRBJ1-4; D call uncertain. The CDR3 length is 15 residues. Trimming took 0 bases from V and 7 from J, leaving 13 bases between them. Germline-derived CDR1 and CDR2 are SGHNT and YYREEE (reference sequence). The CDR3: CASSLGANPVEKLFF. The CDR3 nucleotides are TGTGCCAGCAGCTTGGGGGCCAACCCTGTTGAAAAACTGTTTTTT.

A remark on this clone: This sample also contains other DNA sequences that code for the same CDR3. The chain is built from TRBV3-1 (or the pseudogene TRBV3-2) and TRBJ1-5, with D uncertain. V was clipped by 0 bases and J by 6 bases, with 6 bases between them. CDR1 and CDR2 (germline): LGHDT, YNNKEL (reference sequence). This CDR3 comprises 13 residues. The CDR3 here is CASSQDRGQPQHF. The CDR3 coding sequence is TGTGCCAGCAGCCAAGATAGAGGTCAGCCCCAGCATTTT.